This T cell receptor beta chain came from a study of shared clonotypes between healthy human individuals. A CD45RA-negative memory subset and a CD45RA+ naive subset were separated from the CD4+ cells. Assay used: immunoSEQ multiplex PCR; TCRdb lists only in-frame clones, some missing. The sample holds under 1,900,000 clones, 98% to 99% seen once. Germline V gene sequence: CDR1 MDHEN, CDR2 SYDVKM. Trimming cost V 2 bases and J 5 bases, with 22 bases left between them. The CDR3 is made up of 17 amino acids. Sequencing input: naive CD4+ T cells sorted from blood. Subset here: CD45RA+ positively selected. The clonotype originates from a young man in good health. This rearrangement joins TRBV28 to TRBJ2-7, with D possibly matching TRBD1 (5 bases). The CDR3 protein is CASSLSWSQGFVHEQYF. CDR3 sequence (DNA): TGTGCCAGCAGTTTAAGTTGGTCTCAGGGTTTCGTCCACGAGCAGTACTTC.